The next 24 T cell receptor beta chains were all read from a single sample in a study of CD8+ T cells in alopecia areata. Treatment: oral pan-JAK inhibitor, 5-10 mg twice daily. Isolated RNA was reverse transcribed into cDNA used as the sequencing template. Method: immunoSEQ multiplex PCR; TCRdb's copy keeps in-frame clones and lacks some. The sample includes under 150,000 clones, 61% of them seen just once. The material sequenced was CD4+ T cells sorted from blood, taken at week 4, from a patient treated with tofacitinib. All receptors derive from a human donor with alopecia areata.

J is TRBJ2-7 and V is TRBV5-1; 8 bases fit TRBD2. V trimming: 3 bases; J trimming: 4 bases; junction bases outside the gene matches: 15. CDR1 is SGHRS and CDR2 is YFSETQ in the germline V gene. The CDR3 spans 17 residues. The CDR3 DNA is TGCGCCAGCAGCTACGCCGCGGGGCTAGCGGGCATATACGAGCAGTACTTC. The encoded protein is CASSYAAGLAGIYEQYF.

This sequence joins TRBV25-1 and TRBJ1-5; possibly TRBD1 for D (5 bases). The CDR3 runs 16 residues. Trimming left V 2 bases short and J 0 bases short, with 11 bases between. The germline CDR1 and CDR2 sequences are MGHDK and SYGVNS. The CDR3 spells CASSEGGAGSNQPQHF. The CDR3, as DNA: TGTGCCAGCAGTGAAGGAGGGGCAGGTAGCAATCAGCCCCAGCATTTT.

This chain uses TRBV7-2 with TRBJ2-3; 15 bases fit TRBD2. The CDR3 length is 19 residues. Trimming took 1 base from V and 0 from J; bases not matched to a gene: 5. Germline CDR1 is SGHTA and CDR2 is FQGNSA. CDR3 in DNA: TGTGCCAGCAGCTTAGTAACGGGACTAGCGGGGGGAAGCACAGATACGCAGTATTTT. This gives the protein CASSLVTGLAGGSTDTQYF.

This clone was counted between two and nine times. V is TRBV7-2 and J is TRBJ2-1, with 7 positions matching TRBD2. This CDR3 region has 15 residues. Losses at the gene ends were 1 base for V and 9 bases for J; bases not matched to a gene: 9. From germline, CDR1 is SGHTA and CDR2 FQGNSA. The CDR3 sequence is CASSLVSGGRGEQFF. CDR3 nucleotides: TGTGCCAGCAGCTTAGTGTCGGGAGGACGGGGTGAGCAGTTCTTC. The variable domain in full, completed from reference TRBV7-2 and TRBJ2-1, reads GAGVSQSPSNKVTEKGKDVELRCDPISGHTALYWYRQSLGQGLEFLIYFQGNSAPDKSGLPSDRFSAERTGGSVSTLTIQRTQQEDSAVYLCASSLVSGGRGEQFFGPGTRLTVL.

This chain links TRBV27 with TRBJ2-5, with TRBD1 matching 11 bases. CDR1 and CDR2 (germline): MNHEY, SMNVEV (reference sequence). The CDR3 has 15 amino acids. The V gene end was trimmed by 5 bases and the J gene end by 5 bases; junction bases not matched to a gene: 7. CDR3 in amino acids: CASSPWTGGTETQYF. CDR3 sequence (DNA): TGTGCCAGCAGTCCCTGGACAGGGGGCACGGAGACCCAGTACTTC.

The V gene is TRBV4-3, the J gene TRBJ2-1; tentative D call: TRBD1 (6 bases). The germline V gene encodes CDR1 LGHNA and CDR2 YSLEER. V lost 0 bases, J lost 5 bases, and 11 bases lay in between. CDR3 length: 15 residues. Here the CDR3 DNA reads TGCGCCAGCAGCCAAGATTACAGGGCAAACAATGAGCAGTTCTTC. Its protein product is CASSQDYRANNEQFF.

The table lists this clone with a few counts. The gene calls are TRBV15 and TRBJ1-5; TRBD1 might be the D (6 bases). Germline CDR1 and CDR2: LNHNV and YYDKDF (reference sequence). This CDR3 has 13 residues. V shed 4 bases and J shed 6 bases, with 10 bases lying between them. DNA for the CDR3: TGTGCCACCAGCAACAGGGAAGGTCAGCCCCAGCATTTT. Its translation is CATSNREGQPQHF.

This clone was detected a few times. V is TRBV19 and J is TRBJ2-7, with D maybe TRBD2 (6 bases). This CDR3 has 13 residues. Trimming pared 5 bases from V and 0 bases from J, leaving 8 bases between. CDR1 and CDR2 (germline): LNHDA, SQIVND (reference sequence). The CDR3 loop is CASSGGISYEQYF. The CDR3 coding sequence is TGTGCCAGTAGTGGCGGGATCTCCTACGAGCAGTACTTC.

The chain has TRBV29-1 and TRBJ2-1; 12 nucleotides match TRBD2. J gave up 1 base and V 4 bases, and 5 bases lay outside the gene matches. Germline V gene data show CDR1 as SQVTM and CDR2 as ANQGSEA. The CDR3 has 16 amino acids. In DNA, the CDR3 is TGCAGCGTTGTAGGGACTAGCGGGCCTTCCTACAATGAGCAGTTCTTC. This sequence encodes CSVVGTSGPSYNEQFF.

The chain combines TRBV28 with TRBJ1-1, with TRBD1 identical over 8 bases. The CDR3 runs 16 residues. The V gene's germline CDR1 is MDHEN and CDR2 SYDVKM. V shed 4 bases and J 1 base; nucleotides not matched to a gene: 8. Here the CDR3 reads CASSSVGGQGNTEAFF. The CDR3 region has the DNA TGTGCCAGCAGTTCGGTTGGCGGACAGGGGAACACTGAAGCTTTCTTT. The full variable domain, with the rest looked up from reference TRBV28 and TRBJ1-1, is DVKVTQSSRYLVKRTGEKVFLECVQDMDHENMFWYRQDPGLGLRLIYFSYDVKMKEKGDIPEGYSVSREKKERFSLILESASTNQTSMYLCASSSVGGQGNTEAFFGQGTRLTVV.

This chain connects TRBV15 to TRBJ1-2; the match to TRBD1 covers 8 bases. The CDR3 runs 14 residues. The germline V gene has CDR1 LNHNV and CDR2 YYDKDF (reference sequence). The V and J ends lost 5 bases and 8 bases, in that order; junction bases with no gene match: 10. CDR3 sequence reads: CATSLGQGGAGYTF. The CDR3 coding sequence is TGTGCCACCAGCTTAGGACAGGGCGGTGCGGGCTACACCTTC.

The chain recombines TRBV10-3 with TRBJ2-1; perhaps TRBD2 as D (6 bases). Germline V lookup: CDR1 ENHRY, CDR2 SYGVKD. Between the trimmed V and J ends, which lost 2 bases and 2 bases, there was a span of 10 bases. The CDR3 length is 15 residues. DNA of the CDR3: TGTGCCATCAGTGAGCCTAGCGTTACCTACAATGAGCAGTTCTTC. Translating it yields CAISEPSVTYNEQFF.

The genes are TRBV30 and TRBJ2-3; D unclear. CDR3 length equals 11 residues. The germline gives CDR1 GTSNPN, CDR2 SVGIG (reference sequence). With 6 bases removed from V and 2 bases from J, the gap between germline ends came to 6 bases. The CDR3 spells CACSPTDTQYF. In DNA form, the CDR3 reads TGTGCCTGTAGCCCCACAGATACGCAGTATTTT.

This clone was seen only a few times. V usage is TRBV29-1 and J usage is TRBJ1-2, with TRBD1 matching over 8 bases. Germline CDR1 and CDR2: SQVTM and ANQGSEA. Unmatched junction bases numbered 3, after V lost 5 bases and J lost 4 bases. This CDR3 is built from 12 residues. CDR3 sequence: CSVSDRGYGYTF. As DNA, the CDR3 is TGCAGCGTTTCAGACAGGGGCTATGGCTACACCTTC.

J is TRBJ1-1 and V is TRBV6-6, with 8 bases aligning to TRBD1. Per germline, CDR1 MNHNY and CDR2 SVGAGI (reference sequence). The CDR3 is 16 residues long. Losses at the gene ends were 5 bases for V and 1 base for J; bases not matched to a gene: 9. The CDR3 region is CASSPDSGQGNTEAFF. The CDR3 coding sequence is TGTGCCAGCAGTCCTGATTCAGGACAGGGGAACACTGAAGCTTTCTTT.

This clone was seen only a few times. The rearrangement links TRBV18 to TRBJ1-5; a possible D gene is TRBD1 (6 bases). Germline lookup yields CDR1 KGHSH and CDR2 LQKENI. Trimming pared 2 bases from V and 6 bases from J, leaving 14 bases between. The CDR3 spans 15 residues. The CDR3 nucleotides are TGTGCCAGCTCACCAACCGGGACACAAGCTCAGCCCCAGCATTTT. Amino acids: CASSPTGTQAQPQHF.

The chain employs TRBV6-1 and TRBJ1-6; D gene unclear. This CDR3 is 14 amino acids long. CDR1 MNHNS and CDR2 SASEGT come from the germline V gene. V was pared by 8 bases and J by 7 bases, with 15 bases between. The CDR3 sequence is CASEVQVQNSPLHF. The CDR3 region has the DNA TGTGCCAGCGAGGTCCAGGTTCAGAATTCACCCCTCCACTTT.

The table lists this clone with a count of one. This chain uses TRBV29-1 with TRBJ1-5; D is unclear. Germline V CDR1 and CDR2: SQVTM, ANQGSEA. V was clipped by 0 bases and J by 3 bases, with 9 bases between them. The CDR3 consists of 14 residues. CDR3 sequence (DNA): TGCAGCGTTGAAGAACCCCGGCCCAATCAGCCCCAGCATTTT. It is translated as CSVEEPRPNQPQHF.

V usage is TRBV6-6 and J usage is TRBJ2-3; D ambiguous. This CDR3 contains 15 residues. The ends were cut back, 2 bases at V and 0 bases at J, with 9 bases in the middle. CDR1 is MNHNY and CDR2 is SVGAGI in the germline V gene (reference sequence). The CDR3 here is CASSYDKASTDTQYF. The DNA of the CDR3 is TGTGCCAGCAGTTACGACAAGGCTAGCACAGATACGCAGTATTTT.

The CDR3 loop is CASSRQRVQETQYF. The CDR3 DNA is TGTGCCAGCAGCCGACAGCGGGTTCAAGAGACCCAGTACTTC. The gene calls are TRBV7-2 and TRBJ2-5; tentatively, D is TRBD2 (6 bases). The length of the CDR3 is 14 residues. CDR1 is SGHTA and CDR2 is FQGNSA in the germline V gene. V dropped 5 bases and J dropped 2 bases, with 12 bases sitting between them.

Concerning this clone itself: One end of the junction does not line up with germline, which may come from a read error. The J gene is TRBJ2-5, the V gene TRBV5-1, with D perhaps TRBD2 (6 bases). CDR1 SGHRS and CDR2 YFSETQ come from the germline V gene. The CDR3 has 14 residues. The DNA for the CDR3 is TGTGCCAGCAGCCCGACCGGGAGACAAGAGACCCAGTACTTC. As protein: CASSPTGRQETQYF. The whole variable domain, filled in from reference TRBV5-1 and TRBJ2-5, reads KAGVTQTPRYLIKTRGQQVTLSCSPISGHRSVSWYQQTPGQGLQFLFEYFSETQRNKGNFPGRFSGRQFSNSRSEMNVSTLELGDSALYLCASSPTGRQETQYFGPGTRLLVL.

This chain links TRBV10-3 with TRBJ2-3; 10 bases align to TRBD1. CDR1 and CDR2 from the germline V gene are ENHRY and SYGVKD. CDR3 length equals 16 residues. After removal of 5 bases from V and 5 bases from J, the junction contained 10 bases not matched to a gene. The CDR3 DNA sequence: TGTGCCATCAGTAACCCGGGACAGGGGAGAGGAGATACGCAGTATTTT. It is translated as CAISNPGQGRGDTQYF.

This clone has more than one count but fewer than ten. The V call is TRBV18, the J call TRBJ2-7, with TRBD1 matching 7 bases. With V trimmed by 3 bases and J by 1 base, 3 bases remained unmatched. Germline V gives CDR1 KGHSH, CDR2 LQKENI. The CDR3 consists of 14 residues. The CDR3 protein is CASSPDRASYEQYF. The CDR3 DNA sequence: TGTGCCAGCTCACCCGACAGGGCATCCTACGAGCAGTACTTC.

The CDR3 loop is CASSFSFMNTEAFF. As DNA, the CDR3 is TGTGCCAGCAGCTTTAGTTTCATGAACACTGAAGCTTTCTTT. The chain recombines TRBV7-8 with TRBJ1-1, with D unclear. Deletions cut 3 bases from V and 0 bases from J, with 8 bases between. Germline V gives CDR1 SGHVS, CDR2 FQNEAQ. This CDR3 is 14 amino acids long.